A selection of T cell receptor beta chains follows, all from one sample in a study of blood T cell repertoires in COVID-19. Using immunoSEQ multiplex PCR, the repertoire was profiled, and TCRdb retains in-frame clones only, with some absent. The table shows more than 90,000 clones, with roughly 86% occurring only once. The sample consisted of peripheral blood. Every receptor here comes from a woman between 25 and 40 years old with acute or convalescent COVID-19. Each CDR3 is given with its conserved first and last residue. The D gene is left open where the match is weak. Clone size is given for some rows only: seen once, a few or many times, or a class if the clone is expanded.

v_call	d_call	j_call	clone_size	cdr3_length	cdr3_nt	cdr3_aa
TRBV5-1	NA	TRBJ2-3	NA	16	TGCGCCAGCAGCTTGGAGGAGGGTTGGGAAACAGATACGCAGTATTTT	CASSLEEGWETDTQYF
TRBV7-8	NA	TRBJ2-7	NA	16	TGTGCCAGCAGCTTGGTCCCCGGACAAGGGGCCTACGAGCAGTACTTC	CASSLVPGQGAYEQYF
TRBV11-2	TRBD1	TRBJ2-7	NA	14	TGTGCCAGCAGCTGGGTGGGACAGCCCTACGAGCAGTACTTC	CASSWVGQPYEQYF
TRBV13	NA	TRBJ2-7	once	14	TGTGCCAGCAGCTTAAGGCAGGGTTCCTACGAGCAGTACTTC	CASSLRQGSYEQYF
TRBV5-1	NA	TRBJ1-1	NA	11	TGCGCCAGCACCTTAGGGGCTGAAGCTTTCTTT	CASTLGAEAFF
TRBV5-1	NA	TRBJ1-5	NA	14	TGCGCCAGCAGCTTTGAGGGTAGCAATCAGCCCCAGCATTTT	CASSFEGSNQPQHF
TRBV19	NA	TRBJ1-2	NA	15	TGTGCCAGTAGTATAGGAAAGGGTACAGGCTATGGCTACACCTTC	CASSIGKGTGYGYTF
TRBV18	TRBD2	TRBJ2-7	once	16	TGTGCCAGCTCACCGCTAGCGGGGGGTCTCTCCTACGAGCAGTACTTC	CASSPLAGGLSYEQYF
TRBV7-6	NA	TRBJ2-1	NA	15	TGTGCCAGCAGCTTCACAGGGGGAGGGTACAATGAGCAGTTCTTC	CASSFTGGGYNEQFF
TRBV27	NA	TRBJ2-2	NA	14	TGTGCCAGCAGTACCGGACTGGCAACCGGGGAGCTGTTTTTT	CASSTGLATGELFF
TRBV2	NA	TRBJ2-3	NA	14	TGTGCCAGCAGTACCCAAAAGACTGGTGATACGCAGTATTTT	CASSTQKTGDTQYF
TRBV2	NA	TRBJ1-1	NA	13	TGTGCCAGCAGTGATTACAGGGAAACTGAAGCTTTCTTT	CASSDYRETEAFF
TRBV6-6	TRBD1	TRBJ1-2	few	14	TGTGCCAGCAGTCCGGGACAGACCTTCTATGGCTACACCTTC	CASSPGQTFYGYTF
TRBV13	TRBD2	TRBJ2-1	NA	16	TGTGCCAGCAGCTTAGGATCCGGGACTATCGGTTCTGAGCAGTTCTTC	CASSLGSGTIGSEQFF
TRBV30	NA	TRBJ1-3	NA	14	TGTGCCTGGACACAGCGACAGGCTGGAAACACCATATATTTT	CAWTQRQAGNTIYF
TRBV4-2	TRBD1	TRBJ1-4	once	14	TGTGCCAGCAGCGTAGACAGGGGCCCTGAAAAACTGTTTTTT	CASSVDRGPEKLFF
TRBV9	NA	TRBJ2-7	NA	14	TGTGCCAGCAGCGTAAGTCAGGGTAACTACGAGCAGTACTTC	CASSVSQGNYEQYF
TRBV11-3	NA	TRBJ2-3	NA	14	TGTGCCAGCAGCCCCCAGTGGAGCACAGATACGCAGTATTTT	CASSPQWSTDTQYF
TRBV5-1	TRBD1	TRBJ2-7	NA	16	TGCGCCAGCAGCCTGGGGGGGACAGGGAGTACCTACGAGCAGTACTTC	CASSLGGTGSTYEQYF
TRBV5-1	NA	TRBJ2-5	NA	15	TGCGCCAGCAGGGATAGAGGTACCGACCAAGAGACCCAGTACTTC	CASRDRGTDQETQYF
TRBV28	NA	TRBJ1-6	NA	15	TGTGCCAGCAGTTTTACGCAGGGTAGGGATTCACCCCTCCACTTT	CASSFTQGRDSPLHF
TRBV6-5	TRBD2	TRBJ2-2	NA	15	TGTGCCAGCACGCAACTAGCGGGGTCGCTGGGGGAGCTGTTTTTT	CASTQLAGSLGELFF
TRBV10-3	TRBD1	TRBJ1-6	NA	13	TGTGCCATCGGTGGGACAGGCTTCTCACCCCTCCACTTT	CAIGGTGFSPLHF
TRBV18	NA	TRBJ1-6	NA	15	TGTGCCAGCTCACCAACGCAGGCCACTAATTCACCCCTCCACTTT	CASSPTQATNSPLHF
TRBV27	NA	TRBJ1-4	once	13	TGTGCCAGCGCGCGGCTAATCGGTGAAAAACTGTTTTTT	CASARLIGEKLFF
TRBV2	NA	TRBJ1-1	few	16	TGTGCCAGCGTTATTTTTGGATCAGCCGAGGGCACTGAAGCTTTCTTT	CASVIFGSAEGTEAFF
TRBV15	NA	TRBJ1-4	NA	14	TGTGCCACCAGCAGAGTGGGGGGTGATGAAAAACTGTTTTTT	CATSRVGGDEKLFF
TRBV18	TRBD1	TRBJ1-3	once	17	TGTGCCAGCTCACCAGACAGGGCGTCTTCTTTTGGAAACACCATATATTTT	CASSPDRASSFGNTIYF
TRBV30	NA	TRBJ1-5	NA	14	TGTGCCTGGAGTGGAGGTTGGAGCAATCAGCCCCAGCATTTT	CAWSGGWSNQPQHF
TRBV4-1	TRBD1	TRBJ1-2	NA	16	TGCGCCAGCAGCCACGCCGATAGGGACAGGGGATATGGCTACACCTTC	CASSHADRDRGYGYTF
TRBV6-5	NA	TRBJ2-3	NA	10	TGTGCCACTTTTACAGATACGCAGTATTTT	CATFTDTQYF
TRBV10-2	TRBD1	TRBJ2-1	NA	19	TGCGCCAGCAGTGAGTCCACCGGGACAGGGAGGGTGACCTACAATGAGCAGTTCTTC	CASSESTGTGRVTYNEQFF
TRBV7-6	TRBD1	TRBJ2-7	NA	16	TGTGCCAGCAGCTTAGGAACCGGGACAGGGGTTAACGAGCAGTACTTC	CASSLGTGTGVNEQYF
TRBV30	NA	TRBJ2-1	once	12	TGTGCCTGGAGTTGGGAGGATAATGAGCAGTTCTTC	CAWSWEDNEQFF
TRBV27	NA	TRBJ1-5	NA	13	TGTGCCAGCAGGGGCTCAGTTAATCAGCCCCAGCATTTT	CASRGSVNQPQHF
TRBV18	NA	TRBJ2-3	once	14	TGTGCCAGCTCACCACTCCAGGGAAAAGATACGCAGTATTTT	CASSPLQGKDTQYF
TRBV28	TRBD2	TRBJ2-2	NA	17	TGTGCCAGCAGTCCCAGACTAGCGGGGTACATTTCGTTGGAGCTGTTTTTT	CASSPRLAGYISLELFF
TRBV27	NA	TRBJ2-2	NA	14	TGTGCCAGCAGTTTCGGGGTCAGGACCGGGGAGCTGTTTTTT	CASSFGVRTGELFF
TRBV4-2	NA	TRBJ2-5	NA	15	TGTGCCAGCAGCCAAGATCTGGCCTCCGGGGAGACCCAGTACTTC	CASSQDLASGETQYF
TRBV5-1	NA	TRBJ2-7	NA	15	TGCGCCAGCAGCGACAAGGGAGGTCCGGCCTACGAGCAGTACTTC	CASSDKGGPAYEQYF
TRBV10-2	TRBD2	TRBJ2-3	NA	15	TGCGCCAGCAGTAACCCGGGGGGGCCCGTAGATACGCAGTATTTT	CASSNPGGPVDTQYF